The 3 T cell receptor beta chains below all came from one sample that was sequenced in a study of blood T cells in healthy people across ages. A second 7 to 11 cycle PCR used barcoded and J-beta primers. TCRdb used MiXCR to reprocess the 5' RACE reads, holding one entry per CDR3 protein. The profile shows 950,000 to 1,200,000 distinct CDR3 sequences, around two fifths of them singletons. Sequences were obtained from blood. The receptor set was obtained from a man younger than 35 in good health.

This clonotype was counted a few times. The chain combines TRBV2 with TRBJ2-3; a weak D match, TRBD1 (5 bases). CDR1 SNHLY and CDR2 FYNNEI come from the germline V gene. This CDR3 is built from 14 residues. V lost 0 bases to trimming and J lost 4 bases, with 8 bases between them. CDR3: CASSEAGVADTQYF. Here the CDR3 DNA reads TGTGCCAGCAGTGAAGCAGGGGTTGCAGATACGCAGTATTTT.

V gene TRBV4-3 combines with J gene TRBJ2-5; no firm D call. TRBJ2-7 explains the end of the DNA better; the J call may be wrong. The CDR3 extends over 15 amino acids. Germline V lookup: CDR1 LGHNA, CDR2 YSLEER. CDR3 bases: TGCGCCAGCAGCCAAGATCGAGCTTTAGTCTACGAGCAGTACTTC. Protein sequence: CASSQDRALVYEQYF.

The sample holds a few counts of this clonotype. V gene TRBV12-3 or TRBV12-4 combines with J gene TRBJ1-5; D possibly corresponds to TRBD1 (5 bases). V was pared by 2 bases and J by 0 bases, with 17 bases between. The CDR3 runs to 18 residues. The chain's CDR3 is CASSLRGGGKYSNQPQHF. The DNA of the CDR3 is TGTGCCAGCAGTTTAAGGGGAGGAGGAAAGTATAGCAATCAGCCCCAGCATTTT.